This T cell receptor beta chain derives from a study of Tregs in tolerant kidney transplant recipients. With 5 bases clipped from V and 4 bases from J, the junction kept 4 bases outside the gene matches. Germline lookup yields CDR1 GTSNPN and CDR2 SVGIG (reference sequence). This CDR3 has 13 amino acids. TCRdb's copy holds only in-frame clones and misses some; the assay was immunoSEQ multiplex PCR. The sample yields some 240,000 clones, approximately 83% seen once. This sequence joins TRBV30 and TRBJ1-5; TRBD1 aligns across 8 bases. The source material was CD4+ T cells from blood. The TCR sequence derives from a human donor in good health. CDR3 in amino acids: CAWQGAWNQPQHF. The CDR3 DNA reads TGTGCCTGGCAGGGGGCCTGGAATCAGCCCCAGCATTTT.